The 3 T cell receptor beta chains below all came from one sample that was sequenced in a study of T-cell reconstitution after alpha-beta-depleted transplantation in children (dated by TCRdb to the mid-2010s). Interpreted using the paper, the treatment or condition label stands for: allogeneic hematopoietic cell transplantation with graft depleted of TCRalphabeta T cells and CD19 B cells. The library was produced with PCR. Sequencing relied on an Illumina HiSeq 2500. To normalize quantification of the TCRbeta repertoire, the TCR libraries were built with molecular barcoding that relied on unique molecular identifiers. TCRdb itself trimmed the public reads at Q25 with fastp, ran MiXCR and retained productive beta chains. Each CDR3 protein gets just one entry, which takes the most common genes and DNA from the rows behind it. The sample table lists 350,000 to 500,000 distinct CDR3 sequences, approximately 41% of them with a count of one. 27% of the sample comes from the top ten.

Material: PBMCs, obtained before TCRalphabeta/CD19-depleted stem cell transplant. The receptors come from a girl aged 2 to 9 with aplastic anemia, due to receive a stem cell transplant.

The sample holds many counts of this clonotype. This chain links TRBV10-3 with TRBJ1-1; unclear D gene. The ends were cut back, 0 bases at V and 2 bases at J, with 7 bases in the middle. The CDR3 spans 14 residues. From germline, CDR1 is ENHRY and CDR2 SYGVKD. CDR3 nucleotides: TGTGCCATCAGTGAGTCGACCCTAAACACTGAAGCTTTCTTT. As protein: CAISESTLNTEAFF.

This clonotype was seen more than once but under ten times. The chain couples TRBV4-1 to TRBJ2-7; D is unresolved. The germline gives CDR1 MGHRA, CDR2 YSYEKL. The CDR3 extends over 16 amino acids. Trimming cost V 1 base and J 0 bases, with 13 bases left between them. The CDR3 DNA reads TGCGCCAGCAGCCAAGTTCTGCGCGGCCCCTCCTACGAGCAGTACTTC. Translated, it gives CASSQVLRGPSYEQYF.

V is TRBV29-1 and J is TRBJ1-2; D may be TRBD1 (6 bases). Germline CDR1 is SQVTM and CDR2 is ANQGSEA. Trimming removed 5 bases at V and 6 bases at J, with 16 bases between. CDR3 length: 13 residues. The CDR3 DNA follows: TGCAGCGTTTGGGGGGCGGGAATTGATGGCTACACCTTC. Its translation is CSVWGAGIDGYTF.